Below, one TCR beta chain is given with its context. Its antigen is not identified. The sample is drawn from a study of monozygotic twins with inflammatory bowel disease. Findings and limits, study-wide: Twin pairs that were concordant did not differ from discordant pairs in repertoire similarity, possibly from limited power.

The germline gives CDR1 LNHNV, CDR2 YYDKDF (reference sequence). The CDR3 is 15 amino acids. In eight separate reactions per sample, cDNA was generated. Both TCRalpha and TCRbeta cDNA were subjected to two nested PCRs lasting approximately 16 and 10 cycles. TCRdb reprocessed the 5' RACE reads; each CDR3 protein has one entry and no DNA is given. The table for this sample gives 420,000 or so distinct CDR3 sequences. This chain joins TRBV15 and TRBJ2-5; TCRdb designates TRBD1, a call that cannot be tested without DNA. The sequence was collected from a human donor with ulcerative colitis or Crohn's disease, or a healthy co-twin of an affected twin (not recorded which). The sequenced sample consisted of blood. CDR3 region: CATSRSGQPQETQYF.